The 6 T cell receptor beta chains in this list originate from one sample, sequenced in a study of T cells in Graves' hyperthyroidism and ophthalmopathy. Regions amplified from RNA transcripts were the TCR beta CDR3 regions. Primed by the HTBI set, a first-round RT-PCR was run on the TCR CDR3. TCRdb re-called the multiplex PCR reads through MiXCR, storing one row per CDR3 protein. Of 250,000 or so distinct CDR3 sequences in the sample, over 12% were seen once. Sequenced material: blood. Receptors were obtained from a woman between 45 and 65 years old with Graves' hyperthyroidism that later progressed to Graves' ophthalmopathy.

This clonotype was seen ten or more times. CDR3: CSARGTGAGNYNEQFF. CDR3 nucleotides: TGCAGTGCTAGAGGAACAGGGGCTGGGAACTACAATGAGCAGTTCTTC. The V and J genes are TRBV20-1 and TRBJ2-1, with TRBD1 identical over 7 bases. In germline, CDR1 is DFQATT, CDR2 SNEGSKA (reference sequence). With V trimmed by 1 base and J by 3 bases, 9 bases remained unmatched. The CDR3 totals 16 residues.

There are many counts of this clonotype. The chain is built from TRBV6-5 and TRBJ1-2; D gene unclear. Germline-derived CDR1 and CDR2 are MNHEY and SVGAGI. The CDR3 runs to 15 residues. V dropped 2 bases and J dropped 0 bases, with 10 bases sitting between them. The CDR3: CASSYRFRANYGYTF. The CDR3 DNA follows: TGTGCCAGCAGTTACCGATTTAGGGCTAACTATGGCTACACCTTC.

This clonotype came up many times. J is TRBJ1-1 and V is TRBV6-5; tentatively, D is TRBD1 (5 bases). Germline lookup yields CDR1 MNHEY and CDR2 SVGAGI. Trimming took off 2 bases at V and 1 base at J, with 11 bases between the two ends. The CDR3 is 15 residues long. The DNA for the CDR3 is TGTGCCAGCAGTTACCACAACGGGGGGAACACTGAAGCTTTCTTT. Translated: CASSYHNGGNTEAFF.

The table lists this clonotype with many counts. This sequence joins TRBV28 and TRBJ1-2, with a possible D match to TRBD1 (5 bases). The CDR3 length is 13 residues. Germline V gene data show CDR1 as MDHEN and CDR2 as SYDVKM. V shed 6 bases and J shed 4 bases, with 12 bases lying between them. The CDR3, as DNA: TGTGCCAGCAGCATCGAGGGGACCTATGGCTACACCTTC. It specifies CASSIEGTYGYTF.

At least ten counts were recorded for this clonotype. The chain couples TRBV6-5 to TRBJ2-7, with TRBD2 identical over 8 bases. V was pared by 2 bases and J by 7 bases, with 10 bases of the junction left unmatched. The CDR3 spans 15 residues. Per germline, CDR1 MNHEY and CDR2 SVGAGI. CDR3 bases: TGTGCCAGCAGTTACAGAGTCGGGGGGGCAAGGGAGCAGTACTTC. Residues: CASSYRVGGAREQYF.

This clonotype was detected ten times or more. Sequence at one end of the junction differs from germline and may be a read error. The V call is TRBV7-9, the J call TRBJ2-7, with 10 bases lining up with TRBD2. CDR1 and CDR2 (germline): SEHNR, FQNEAQ (reference sequence). The CDR3 covers 14 residues. Written as DNA, the CDR3 is TGTGCCAGCAGCATAGCGGGAGGAACCTACGAGCAGTACTTC. Its protein is CASSIAGGTYEQYF.